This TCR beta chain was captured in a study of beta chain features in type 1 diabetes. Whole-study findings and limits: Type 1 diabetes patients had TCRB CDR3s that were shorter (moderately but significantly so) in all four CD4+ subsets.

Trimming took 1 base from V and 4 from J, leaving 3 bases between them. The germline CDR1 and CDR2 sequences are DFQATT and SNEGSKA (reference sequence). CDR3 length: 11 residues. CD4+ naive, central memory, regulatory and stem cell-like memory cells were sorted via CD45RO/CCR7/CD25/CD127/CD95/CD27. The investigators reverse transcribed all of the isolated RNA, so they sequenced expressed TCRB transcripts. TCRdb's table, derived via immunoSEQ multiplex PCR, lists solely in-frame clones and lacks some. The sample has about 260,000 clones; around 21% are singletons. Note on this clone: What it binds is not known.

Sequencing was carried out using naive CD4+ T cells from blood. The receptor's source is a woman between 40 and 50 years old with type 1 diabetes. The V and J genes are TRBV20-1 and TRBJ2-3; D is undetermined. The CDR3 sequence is CSARAPDTQYF. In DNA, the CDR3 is TGCAGTGCTAGAGCTCCAGATACGCAGTATTTT.